This TCR beta chain was retrieved from a study of blood T cell repertoires in COVID-19. Whole-study context: Sites across the United States, Italy and Spain contributed samples from acute and convalescent COVID-19. From T cells, B-cell-depleted T cells, or PBMCs came the material, which was cDNA or gDNA.

Original data processing: Reference gene primer amplification yielded estimated nucleated cell counts. Produced via immunoSEQ multiplex PCR; TCRdb's table is partial and in-frame only. That table is the source of V, J and clone size, and D and trimming were worked out from the DNA. Found here are 250,000 to 350,000 clones, approximately 90% of them singletons; the top ten hold around an eighth. The material sequenced was peripheral blood. The sequence came from a woman in her fifties or sixties with acute or convalescent COVID-19.

CDR3 sequence: CASSPLTTGSGQYF. The CDR3 bases are TGTGCCAGCAGCCCGTTAACTACAGGGTCGGGGCAGTACTTC. The chain uses TRBV7-2 and TRBJ2-4; maybe TRBD1 (6 bases). CDR1 and CDR2 (germline): SGHTA, FQGNSA. The CDR3 sequence is 14 residues long. The V gene lost 5 bases and the J gene lost 13 bases, with 21 bases spanning the gap.